This record concerns one T cell receptor (beta chain) sequence. As yet, its antigen is unknown. TCRdb's copy holds only in-frame clones and misses some; the assay was immunoSEQ multiplex PCR. This sample has 55,000 or so clones, with roughly 86% found just once. Germline V gives CDR1 SGHNT, CDR2 YYREEE (reference sequence). V lost 4 bases to trimming and J lost 3 bases, with 7 bases between them. The CDR3 covers 12 residues. These data originate in a study of OX40 agonist ivuxolimab in advanced cancers. Overall study results and limits: Part of the nonresponder group also had normalized T-cell clonal expansion that was low. At 0.1 to 3.0 mg/kg, clonal expansion of CD4+ and CD8+ blood T cells had occurred by week 6.

The chain has TRBV5-4 and TRBJ1-2; D not certain. The TCR originated in an adult with an advanced solid tumor such as melanoma, head and neck, liver or kidney cancer. The sequencing used CD4+ or CD8+ T cells sorted from blood, collected in a trial of the OX40 agonist ivuxolimab. CDR3 nucleotide sequence: TGTGCCAGCAGCCCGGGGTACTATGGCTACACCTTC. It specifies CASSPGYYGYTF.